This TCR beta chain emerged from a study of shared clonotypes between healthy human individuals. This clone showed up just once. Its antigen is currently unknown. CD8 cells regarded as naive lacked CD45RO, were positively chosen for CCR7, and omitted terminally differentiated effector memory CD45RA+ cells. An approximately 210 ng quantity of DNA, tens of thousands of T cell genomes, went into the sorted-subset replicate PCRs. TCRdb's table, derived via immunoSEQ multiplex PCR, lists solely in-frame clones and lacks some. The sample shows about 2.1 million clones, about 92% of them seen only once. V lost 5 bases and J lost 4, with 6 bases in between. The CDR3 is 12 residues long. CDR1 MDHEN and CDR2 SYDVKM come from the germline V gene. Study-wide findings and caveats: It was the non-shared clonotypes that had lower generation probabilities than clonotypes shared by all four donors. Blood alone was sampled, and tissue repertoires likely differ.

Sequences were obtained from naive CD8+ T cells from PBMCs. This receptor was obtained from a man aged 18 to 29 in good health. Some clones in this sample may be carry-over from other donors' samples. The gene calls are TRBV28 and TRBJ2-1; D is uncertain. The CDR3 region has the DNA TGTGCCAGCAGTCCGTATTACAATGAGCAGTTCTTC. Amino acids: CASSPYYNEQFF.